Described below is a single T cell receptor beta chain sequence and its context. Its antigen remains unknown. This specimen comes from a study of Ad26.COV2.S vaccination and SARS-CoV-2 variants. The study, taken as a whole, reports: Following vaccination, spike-specific CD8+ and CD4+ T cell responses reportedly exhibited substantial breadth. The placebo group had lower spike-specific TCR breadth than the vaccine recipients did.

Treatment specified: around 19 received Ad26.COV2.S at low or high dose, single or two shots; roughly 5 received placebo; per-sample allocation not given. After the first vaccine or placebo injection, samples were drawn on day 63. Expression of Wuhan-strain SARS-CoV-2 spike came from the Ad26 vector that formed the vaccine. The CDR3 extends over 19 amino acids. In germline, CDR1 is LNHDA, CDR2 SQIVND (reference sequence). V was shortened by 6 bases and J by 0 bases, with 24 bases between the two germline ends. TCRdb's table, derived via immunoSEQ multiplex PCR, lists solely in-frame clones and lacks some. The data show approximately 300,000 clones, 70% to 90% seen once.

The genes are TRBV19 and TRBJ1-3, with D tentatively TRBD1 (5 bases). The TCR sequence derives from a person between 18 and 65 years old who received the Ad26.COV2.S COVID-19 vaccine or a placebo. This material consisted of peripheral blood, taken in a trial of Ad26.COV2.S vaccine versus placebo. CDR3 loop: CASSTRDGGYFNSGNTIYF. The CDR3 DNA is TGTGCCAGTAGCACCAGGGACGGAGGATATTTCAACTCTGGAAACACCATATATTTT.